This passage covers 17 T cell receptor beta chains from one sample sequenced in a study of blood T cell repertoires in COVID-19. Assay: immunoSEQ multiplex PCR; the TCRdb copy retains only in-frame clones and omits some. The sample lists approximately 13,000 clones, approximately 82% occurring once. Sequencing was performed on peripheral blood. The origin of the receptors is a man in his forties or fifties with active or convalescent COVID-19.

The V call is TRBV2, the J call TRBJ1-3; 9 nucleotides agree with TRBD1. V shed 7 bases, J shed 0 bases, and the junction held 10 bases outside the gene matches. Germline values: CDR1 SNHLY, CDR2 FYNNEI. This CDR3 spans 17 amino acids. In DNA form, the CDR3 reads TGTGCCAGCAAAGGGGGGACAGGGACTGTCTCTGGAAACACCATATATTTT. This sequence encodes CASKGGTGTVSGNTIYF.

The chain is built from TRBV7-2 and TRBJ2-1, with a possible D match to TRBD2 (7 bases). Trimming stripped 1 base from V and 8 bases from J, with 12 bases between. This CDR3 has 14 amino acids. The germline gives CDR1 SGHTA, CDR2 FQGNSA. The CDR3 nucleotides are TGTGCCAGCAGCTTAGAGGGGGGGGCTGATGAGCAGTTCTTC. Encoded protein: CASSLEGGADEQFF.

This chain links TRBV7-6 with TRBJ2-2; 7 nucleotides match TRBD1. The CDR3 runs 16 residues. CDR1 and CDR2 (germline): SGHVS, FNYEAQ. The V and J ends lost 1 base and 2 bases, in that order; junction bases with no gene match: 4. DNA for the CDR3: TGTGCCAGCAGCTTAGTACAGGGGCAAAACACCGGGGAGCTGTTTTTT. Protein product: CASSLVQGQNTGELFF.

The V gene is TRBV7-8, the J gene TRBJ1-5; no clear D. The CDR3 runs to 15 residues. V was clipped by 3 bases and J by 7 bases, with 16 bases between them. Germline values: CDR1 SGHVS, CDR2 FQNEAQ. As DNA, the CDR3 is TGTGCCAGCAGCTTCCTCAAGCTGCCGGGGCAGCCCCAGCATTTT. Translated: CASSFLKLPGQPQHF. Using reference TRBV7-8 and TRBJ1-5 for the parts outside the CDR3, the full variable domain is GAGVSQSPRYKVAKRGQDVALRCDPISGHVSLFWYQQALGQGPEFLTYFQNEAQLDKSGLPSDRFFAERPEGSVSTLKIQRTQQEDSAVYLCASSFLKLPGQPQHFGDGTRLSIL.

The CDR3 is CASSPTGQNYEQYF. In DNA form, the CDR3 reads TGTGCCAGCAGTCCAACGGGACAGAACTACGAGCAGTACTTC. V is TRBV27 and J is TRBJ2-7; 7 bases fit TRBD1. CDR1 is MNHEY, CDR2 SMNVEV, per germline (reference sequence). V was pared by 5 bases and J by 3 bases, with 7 bases of the junction left unmatched. The CDR3 spans 14 residues.

This clone was detected once. This sequence joins TRBV5-6 and TRBJ1-5, with 7 bases aligning to TRBD1. Germline lookup yields CDR1 SGHDT and CDR2 YYEEEE. V was clipped by 2 bases and J by 5 bases; unmatched bases: 4. The CDR3 has 14 residues. The CDR3 loop is CASSFRQGHQPQHF. The CDR3 coding sequence is TGTGCCAGCAGCTTTAGACAGGGACATCAGCCCCAGCATTTT.

The rearrangement uses TRBV7-2 and TRBJ2-6; unclear D gene. Trimming left V 3 bases short and J 3 bases short, with 3 bases between. This CDR3 region has 13 residues. The germline gives CDR1 SGHTA, CDR2 FQGNSA. CDR3 residues: CASSFFGANVLTF. The CDR3 region has the DNA TGTGCCAGCAGCTTCTTTGGGGCCAACGTCCTGACTTTC. The full variable domain, its missing parts supplied by reference TRBV7-2 and TRBJ2-6, is GAGVSQSPSNKVTEKGKDVELRCDPISGHTALYWYRQSLGQGLEFLIYFQGNSAPDKSGLPSDRFSAERTGGSVSTLTIQRTQQEDSAVYLCASSFFGANVLTFGAGSRLTVL.

The rearrangement links TRBV2 to TRBJ1-4; tentative D call: TRBD1 (6 bases). Per the germline V gene, CDR1 is SNHLY and CDR2 is FYNNEI. Trimming removed 6 bases from V and 8 bases from J, with 22 bases in between. The CDR3 consists of 16 residues. The CDR3 is CASRPNIYTGREKLFF. The CDR3 DNA is TGTGCCAGCAGGCCCAACATCTATACAGGGCGAGAAAAACTGTTTTTT.

V and J are TRBV6-5 and TRBJ1-4, with 9 bases aligning to TRBD1. The V gene end was trimmed by 2 bases and the J gene end by 16 bases; junction bases not matched to a gene: 11. Germline V gene lookup returns CDR1 MNHEY and CDR2 SVGAGI. The CDR3 contains 14 residues. CDR3 sequence: CASSYGQGSLTWFF. In DNA, the CDR3 is TGTGCCAGCAGTTACGGACAGGGGTCCCTAACATGGTTTTTT.

The table lists this clone with a few counts. This chain uses TRBV7-2 with TRBJ2-3, with 7 bases that match TRBD2. Germline V lookup: CDR1 SGHTA, CDR2 FQGNSA. This CDR3 region has 15 residues. Trimming took 4 bases from V and 2 from J; bases not matched to a gene: 6. The CDR3: CASSSAGETTDTQYF. CDR3 sequence (DNA): TGTGCCAGCAGCTCTGCGGGGGAGACCACAGATACGCAGTATTTT.

By share, this clone counts as large. This chain connects TRBV11-2 to TRBJ1-4, with 11 bases fitting TRBD1. This CDR3 has 17 amino acids. Trimming took 0 bases from V and 7 from J; bases not matched to a gene: 7. In germline, CDR1 is SGHAT, CDR2 FQNNGV. The CDR3 region is CASSLEPGTGGSEKLFF. CDR3 DNA sequence: TGTGCCAGCAGCTTAGAACCCGGGACAGGGGGAAGTGAAAAACTGTTTTTT.

The chain employs TRBV19 and TRBJ2-7, with D unclear. The CDR3 covers 17 residues. Germline lookup yields CDR1 LNHDA and CDR2 SQIVND (reference sequence). Trimming shortened V by 0 bases and J by 5 bases, and 20 bases separated the two germline ends. Here the CDR3 reads CASSIDLSVSALDEQYF. DNA of the CDR3: TGTGCCAGTAGTATAGATCTAAGCGTCAGCGCACTCGACGAGCAGTACTTC.

This clone was detected once. This sequence joins TRBV5-1 and TRBJ2-4; D gene uncertain. The V and J ends lost 5 bases and 8 bases respectively, with 8 bases between them. Germline CDR1 SGHRS, CDR2 YFSETQ. The CDR3 has 11 residues. CDR3 region: CASSSEDIQYF. CDR3 nucleotides: TGCGCCAGCAGTTCAGAGGACATTCAGTACTTC.

J is TRBJ2-1 and V is TRBV7-3; 9 bases align to TRBD1. The trim removed 2 bases at V and 8 bases at J, leaving 13 bases unmatched. The CDR3 has 17 residues. From germline, CDR1 is SGHTA and CDR2 FQGTGA. The CDR3 sequence is CASSLGAGTGSRDEQFF. The CDR3 DNA is TGTGCCAGCAGCTTAGGGGCCGGGACAGGGTCCAGGGATGAGCAGTTCTTC.

This clone turned up a few times. The chain uses TRBV7-2 and TRBJ1-6; D might be TRBD1 (5 bases). Germline CDR1 and CDR2: SGHTA and FQGNSA. The CDR3 runs to 14 residues. V lost 7 bases to trimming and J lost 6 bases, with 13 bases between them. This CDR3 reads CASNWGVSNSPLHF. For the CDR3, the DNA is TGTGCCAGCAACTGGGGGGTTTCTAATTCACCCCTCCACTTT.

This chain connects TRBV6-6 to TRBJ2-3, with a tentative D call TRBD1 (5 bases). This CDR3 has 13 amino acids. Germline CDR1 reads MNHNY; CDR2 reads SVGAGI (reference sequence). The V end lost 6 bases, the J end lost 6 bases, and 13 bases lay between the germline ends. The DNA of the CDR3 is TGTGCCAGCAGCCCGCTTGGGGCGGATACGCAGTATTTT. Translated, it gives CASSPLGADTQYF.

The chain joins TRBV7-9 to TRBJ1-1, with 8 bases fitting TRBD1. V lost 0 bases and J lost 6; bases outside the gene matches: 6. The CDR3 spans 15 residues. CDR1 and CDR2 (germline): SEHNR, FQNEAQ (reference sequence). The CDR3: CASSLAGQGGPEAFF. The CDR3 DNA reads as TGTGCCAGCAGCTTAGCAGGACAGGGTGGACCTGAAGCTTTCTTT. Together with reference TRBV7-9 and TRBJ1-1, the CDR3 gives the full variable domain: DTGVSQNPRHKITKRGQNVTFRCDPISEHNRLYWYRQTLGQGPEFLTYFQNEAQLEKSRLLSDRFSAERPKGSFSTLEIQRTEQGDSAMYLCASSLAGQGGPEAFFGQGTRLTVV.